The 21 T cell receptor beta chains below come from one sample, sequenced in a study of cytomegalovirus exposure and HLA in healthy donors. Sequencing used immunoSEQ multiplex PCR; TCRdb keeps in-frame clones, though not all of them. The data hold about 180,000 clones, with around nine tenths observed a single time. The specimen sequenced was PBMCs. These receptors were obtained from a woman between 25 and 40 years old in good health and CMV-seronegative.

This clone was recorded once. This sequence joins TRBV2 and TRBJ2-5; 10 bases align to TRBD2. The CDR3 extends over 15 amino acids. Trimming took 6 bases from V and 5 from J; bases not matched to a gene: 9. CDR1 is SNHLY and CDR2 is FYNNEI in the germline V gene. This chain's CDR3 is CASSRGAGGRETQYF. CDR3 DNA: TGTGCCAGCAGCCGGGGAGCGGGGGGGCGTGAGACCCAGTACTTC.

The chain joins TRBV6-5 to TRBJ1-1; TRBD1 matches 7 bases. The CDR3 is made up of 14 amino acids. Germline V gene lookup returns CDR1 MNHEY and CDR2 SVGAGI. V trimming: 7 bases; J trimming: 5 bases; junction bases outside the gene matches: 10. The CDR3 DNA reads TGTGCCAGCATCCCAGGGGGATCTAGGACTGAAGCTTTCTTT. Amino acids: CASIPGGSRTEAFF.

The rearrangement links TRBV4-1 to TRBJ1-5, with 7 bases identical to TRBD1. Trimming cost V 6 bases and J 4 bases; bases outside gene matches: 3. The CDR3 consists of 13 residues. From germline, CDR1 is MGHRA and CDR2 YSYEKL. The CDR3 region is CASSDRVNQPQHF. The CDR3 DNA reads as TGCGCCAGCAGTGACAGGGTTAATCAGCCCCAGCATTTT.

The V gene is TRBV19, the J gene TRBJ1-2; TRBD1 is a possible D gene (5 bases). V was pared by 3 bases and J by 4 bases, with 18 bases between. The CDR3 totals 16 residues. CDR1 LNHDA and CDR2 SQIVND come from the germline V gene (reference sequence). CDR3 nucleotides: TGTGCCAGTAGTATTTACGGCGGGGGACCTCTCTATGGCTACACCTTC. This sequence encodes CASSIYGGGPLYGYTF.

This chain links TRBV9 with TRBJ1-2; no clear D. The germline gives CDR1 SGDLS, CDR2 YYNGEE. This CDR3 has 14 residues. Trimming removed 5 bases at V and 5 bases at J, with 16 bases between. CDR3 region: CASRAAGLGYGYTF. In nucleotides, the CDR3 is TGTGCCAGCAGAGCCGCGGGGTTGGGGTATGGCTACACCTTC.

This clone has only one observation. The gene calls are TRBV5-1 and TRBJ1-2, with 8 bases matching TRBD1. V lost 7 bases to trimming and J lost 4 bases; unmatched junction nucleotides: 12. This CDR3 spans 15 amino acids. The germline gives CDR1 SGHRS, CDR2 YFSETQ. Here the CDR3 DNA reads TGCGCCAGCCAAGAGGGTCAGGGGGCTGGCTATGGCTACACCTTC. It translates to CASQEGQGAGYGYTF. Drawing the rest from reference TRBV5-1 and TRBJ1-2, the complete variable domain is KAGVTQTPRYLIKTRGQQVTLSCSPISGHRSVSWYQQTPGQGLQFLFEYFSETQRNKGNFPGRFSGRQFSNSRSEMNVSTLELGDSALYLCASQEGQGAGYGYTFGSGTRLTVV.

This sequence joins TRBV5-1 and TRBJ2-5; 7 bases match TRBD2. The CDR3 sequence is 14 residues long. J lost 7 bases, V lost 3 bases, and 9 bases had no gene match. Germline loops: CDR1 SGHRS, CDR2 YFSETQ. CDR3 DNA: TGCGCCAGCAGCTCCGGGACTACTAAAGGGACCCAGTACTTC. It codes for CASSSGTTKGTQYF.

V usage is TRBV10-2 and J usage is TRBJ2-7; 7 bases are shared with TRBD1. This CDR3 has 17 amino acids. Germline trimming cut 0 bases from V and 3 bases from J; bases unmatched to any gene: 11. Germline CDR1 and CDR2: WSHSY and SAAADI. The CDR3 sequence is CASSESFGETGFYEQYF. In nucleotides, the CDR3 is TGCGCCAGCAGTGAGTCGTTCGGCGAGACAGGGTTCTACGAGCAGTACTTC.

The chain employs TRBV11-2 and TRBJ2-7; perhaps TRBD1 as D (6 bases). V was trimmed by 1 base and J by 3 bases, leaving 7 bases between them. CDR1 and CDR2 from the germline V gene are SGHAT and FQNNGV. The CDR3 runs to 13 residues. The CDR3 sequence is CASSLGTVYEQYF. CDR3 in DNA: TGTGCCAGCAGCTTAGGGACAGTCTACGAGCAGTACTTC.

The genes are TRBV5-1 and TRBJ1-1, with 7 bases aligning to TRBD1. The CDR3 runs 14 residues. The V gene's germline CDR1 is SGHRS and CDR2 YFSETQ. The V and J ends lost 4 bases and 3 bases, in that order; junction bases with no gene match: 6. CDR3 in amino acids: CASSLRTGDTEAFF. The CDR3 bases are TGCGCCAGCAGCCTTCGGACAGGAGACACTGAAGCTTTCTTT.

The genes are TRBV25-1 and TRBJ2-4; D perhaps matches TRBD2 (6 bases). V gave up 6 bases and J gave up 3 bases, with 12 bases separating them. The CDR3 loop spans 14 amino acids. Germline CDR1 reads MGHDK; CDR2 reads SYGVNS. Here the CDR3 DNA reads TGTGCCAGCAGCCCCGGGGGAGGCAAAAACATTCAGTACTTC. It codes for CASSPGGGKNIQYF. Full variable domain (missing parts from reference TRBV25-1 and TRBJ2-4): EADIYQTPRYLVIGTGKKITLECSQTMGHDKMYWYQQDPGMELHLIHYSYGVNSTEKGDLSSESTVSRIRTEHFPLTLESARPSHTSQYLCASSPGGGKNIQYFGAGTRLSVL.

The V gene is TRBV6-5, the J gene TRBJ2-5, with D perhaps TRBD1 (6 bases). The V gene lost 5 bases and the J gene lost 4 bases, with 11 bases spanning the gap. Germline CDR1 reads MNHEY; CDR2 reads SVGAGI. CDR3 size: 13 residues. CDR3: CASSVQGRETQYF. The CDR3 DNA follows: TGTGCCAGCAGTGTACAGGGTCGAGAGACCCAGTACTTC.

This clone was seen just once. The CDR3 DNA follows: TGTGCCAGCAGTTTATTTCCCAGAAACTACGAGCAGTACTTC. Its translation is CASSLFPRNYEQYF. V usage is TRBV27 and J usage is TRBJ2-7; D is unresolved. This CDR3 spans 14 amino acids. CDR1 is MNHEY and CDR2 is SMNVEV in the germline V gene (reference sequence). Between the trimmed V and J ends, which lost 1 base and 3 bases, there was a span of 10 bases.

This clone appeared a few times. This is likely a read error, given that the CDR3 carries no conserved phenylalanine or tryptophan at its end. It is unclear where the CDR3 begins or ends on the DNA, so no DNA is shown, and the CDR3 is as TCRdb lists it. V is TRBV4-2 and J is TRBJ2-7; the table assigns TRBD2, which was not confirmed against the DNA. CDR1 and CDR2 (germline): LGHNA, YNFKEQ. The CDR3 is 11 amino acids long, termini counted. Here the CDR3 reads CASSSPGPVGI.

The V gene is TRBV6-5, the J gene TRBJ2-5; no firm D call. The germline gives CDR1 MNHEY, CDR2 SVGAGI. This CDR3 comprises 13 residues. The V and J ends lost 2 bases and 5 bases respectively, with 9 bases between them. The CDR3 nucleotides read TGTGCCAGCAGTTACGACAAAAGGGAGACCCAGTACTTC. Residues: CASSYDKRETQYF.

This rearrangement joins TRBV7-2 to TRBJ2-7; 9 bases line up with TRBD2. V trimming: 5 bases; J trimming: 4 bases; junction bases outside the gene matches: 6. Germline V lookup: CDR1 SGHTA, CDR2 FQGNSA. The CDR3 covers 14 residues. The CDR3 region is CASSPAGGRYEQYF. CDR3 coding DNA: TGTGCCAGCAGCCCCGCGGGGGGGAGGTACGAGCAGTACTTC.

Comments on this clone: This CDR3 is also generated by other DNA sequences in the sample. The CDR3 spells CASSPQANYGYTF. The CDR3 DNA follows: TGTGCCAGCAGCCCACAGGCTAACTATGGCTACACCTTC. The genes are TRBV5-5 and TRBJ1-2, with D possibly TRBD1 on 5 matching bases. In germline, CDR1 is SGHKS, CDR2 YYEKEE (reference sequence). CDR3 length equals 13 residues. Trimming took off 4 bases at V and 0 bases at J, with 7 bases between the two ends.

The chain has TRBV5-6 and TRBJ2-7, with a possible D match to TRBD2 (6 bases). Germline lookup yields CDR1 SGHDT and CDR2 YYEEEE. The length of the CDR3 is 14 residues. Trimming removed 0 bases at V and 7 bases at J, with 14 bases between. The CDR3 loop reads CASSLGGWGVEQYF. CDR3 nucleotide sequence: TGTGCCAGCAGCTTGGGTGGTTGGGGGGTGGAGCAGTACTTC.

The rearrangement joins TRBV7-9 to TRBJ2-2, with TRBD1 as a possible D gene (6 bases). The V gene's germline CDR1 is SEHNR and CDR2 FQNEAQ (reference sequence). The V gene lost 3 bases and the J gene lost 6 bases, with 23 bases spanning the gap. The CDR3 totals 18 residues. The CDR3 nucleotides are TGTGCCAGCAGCTTCTCACCCCGGACAGCCGTGGGCGCCGGGGAGCTGTTTTTT. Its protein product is CASSFSPRTAVGAGELFF.

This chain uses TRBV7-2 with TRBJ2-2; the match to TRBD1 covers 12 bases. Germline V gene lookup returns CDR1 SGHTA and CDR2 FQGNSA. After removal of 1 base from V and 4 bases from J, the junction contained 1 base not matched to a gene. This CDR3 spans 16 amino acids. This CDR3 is CASSLGDRGRTGELFF. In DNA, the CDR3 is TGTGCCAGCAGCTTAGGGGACAGGGGGCGCACCGGGGAGCTGTTTTTT.

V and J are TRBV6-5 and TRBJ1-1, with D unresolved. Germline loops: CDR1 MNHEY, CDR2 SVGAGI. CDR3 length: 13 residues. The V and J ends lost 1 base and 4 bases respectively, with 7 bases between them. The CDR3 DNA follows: TGTGCCAGCAGTTACTTTTACAGCACTGAAGCTTTCTTT. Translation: CASSYFYSTEAFF.